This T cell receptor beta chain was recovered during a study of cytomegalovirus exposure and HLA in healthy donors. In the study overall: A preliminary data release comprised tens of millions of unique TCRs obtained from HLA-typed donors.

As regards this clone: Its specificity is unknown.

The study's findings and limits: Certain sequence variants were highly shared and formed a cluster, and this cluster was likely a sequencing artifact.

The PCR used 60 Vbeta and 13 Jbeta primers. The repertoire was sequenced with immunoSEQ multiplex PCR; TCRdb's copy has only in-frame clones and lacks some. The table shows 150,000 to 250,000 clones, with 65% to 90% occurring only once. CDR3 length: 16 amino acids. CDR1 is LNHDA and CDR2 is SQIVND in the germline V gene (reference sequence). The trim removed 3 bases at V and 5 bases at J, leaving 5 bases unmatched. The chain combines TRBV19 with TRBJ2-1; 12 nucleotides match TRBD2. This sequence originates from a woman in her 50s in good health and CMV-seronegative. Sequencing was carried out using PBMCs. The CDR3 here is CASSIVRTSGNNEQFF. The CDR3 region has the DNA TGTGCCAGTAGTATTGTAAGGACTAGCGGGAACAATGAGCAGTTCTTC.